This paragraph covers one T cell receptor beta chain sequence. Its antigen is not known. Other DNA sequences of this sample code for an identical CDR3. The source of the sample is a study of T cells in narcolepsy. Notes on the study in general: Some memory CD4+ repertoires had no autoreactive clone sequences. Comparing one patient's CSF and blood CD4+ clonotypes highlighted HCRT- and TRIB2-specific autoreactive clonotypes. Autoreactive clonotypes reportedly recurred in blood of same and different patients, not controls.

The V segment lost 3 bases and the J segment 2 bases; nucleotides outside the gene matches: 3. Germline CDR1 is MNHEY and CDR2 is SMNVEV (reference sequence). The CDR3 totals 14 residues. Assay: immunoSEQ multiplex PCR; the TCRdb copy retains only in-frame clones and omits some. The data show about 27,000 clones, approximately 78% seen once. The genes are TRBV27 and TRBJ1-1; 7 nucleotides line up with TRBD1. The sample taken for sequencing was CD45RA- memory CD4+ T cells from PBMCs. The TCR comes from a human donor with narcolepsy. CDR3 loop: CASSFKGGNTEAFF. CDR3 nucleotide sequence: TGTGCCAGCAGTTTTAAAGGGGGCAACACTGAAGCTTTCTTT.